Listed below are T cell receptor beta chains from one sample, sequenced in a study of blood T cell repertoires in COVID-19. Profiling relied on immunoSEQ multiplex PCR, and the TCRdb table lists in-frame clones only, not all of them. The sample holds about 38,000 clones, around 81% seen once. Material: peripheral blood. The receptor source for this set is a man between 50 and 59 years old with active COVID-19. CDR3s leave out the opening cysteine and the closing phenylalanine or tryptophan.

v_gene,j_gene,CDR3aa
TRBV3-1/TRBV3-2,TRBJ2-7,ASSQTEYEQY
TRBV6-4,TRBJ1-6,ATGGWLSYNSPLH
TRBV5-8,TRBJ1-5,ASSRGLRQGSFGQPQH
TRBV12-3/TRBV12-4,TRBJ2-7,ASSPSSGYEQY
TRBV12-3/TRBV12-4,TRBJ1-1,ASSPGGAPEAF
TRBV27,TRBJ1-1,ASSLWQNTEAF
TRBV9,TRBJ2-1,ASSFHRDRANNEQF
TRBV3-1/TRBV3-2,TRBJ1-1,ASKQGANTEAF
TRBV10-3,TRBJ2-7,AISELKPGGGGSEQY
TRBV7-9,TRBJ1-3,ASTPTAGSGNTIY
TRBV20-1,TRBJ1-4,SGQANEKLF
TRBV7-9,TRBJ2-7,ASSLARSGGNEQY
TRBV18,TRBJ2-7,ASSYNYEQY
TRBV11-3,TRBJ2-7,ASSLRGSYEQY
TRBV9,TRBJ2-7,ASSRLTVPYGQY
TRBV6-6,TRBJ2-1,ASNPGQGFSIKQF
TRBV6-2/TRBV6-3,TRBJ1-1,ASSAADRSLTGAF
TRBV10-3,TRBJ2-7,AISEPGTVYEQY
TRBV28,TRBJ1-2,ASSFKLGYGYT
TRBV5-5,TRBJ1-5,ASSLAMDRYNQPQH
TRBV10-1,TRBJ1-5,ASSESPYGQPQH
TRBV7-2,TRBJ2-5,ASSVGGTKETQY
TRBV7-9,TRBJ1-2,ASSSQFGGGYT
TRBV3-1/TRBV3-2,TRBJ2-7,ASSQDQSGSSYEQY
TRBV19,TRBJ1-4,ASSAYGNEKLF
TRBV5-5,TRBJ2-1,ASSPGFTGGRDEQF
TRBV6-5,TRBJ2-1,ASSSEGSSYNEQF
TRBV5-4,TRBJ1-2,ASSSEGRVYGYT
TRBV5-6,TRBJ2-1,ASSLDRTVYNEQF
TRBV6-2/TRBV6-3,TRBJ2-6,ASSYYFRGGGSGANVLT
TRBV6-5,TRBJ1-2,ASSIGGRKGYT
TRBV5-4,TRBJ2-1,ASSSGTDSYNEQF
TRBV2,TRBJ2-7,ASSDRRGRDEQY
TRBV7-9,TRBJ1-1,ASSSLPTGDMNTEAF
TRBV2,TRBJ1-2,ASSRLDYGYT
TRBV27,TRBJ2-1,ASSPHLSSSGDRNEQF
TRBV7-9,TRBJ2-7,ASSRGTTYEQY
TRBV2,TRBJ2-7,ASTDGQAANYEQY
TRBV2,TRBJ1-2,ASKHGRGNYGYT
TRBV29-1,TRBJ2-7,SAGSTGSGEQY
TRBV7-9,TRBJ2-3,ASSASRRTSTDTQY
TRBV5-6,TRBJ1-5,ASSLLVNGGNQPQH
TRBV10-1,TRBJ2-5,ASSESTVRETQY
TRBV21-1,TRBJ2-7,ASSIRLQGKAYEQY
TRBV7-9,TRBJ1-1,ASSLGYGMNTEAF
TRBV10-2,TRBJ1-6,ASSGQVNSPLH
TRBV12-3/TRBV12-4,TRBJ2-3,ASQFSLTDTQY
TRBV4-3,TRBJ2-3,ASSQEGTGGTDTQY
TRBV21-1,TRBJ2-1,ASRTGTGKSSYNEQF
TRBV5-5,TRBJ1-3,ASSLTGGYGNTIY
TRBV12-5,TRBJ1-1,ASGFSTDRGSDTEAF
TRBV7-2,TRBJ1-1,ASSLRRDEAF
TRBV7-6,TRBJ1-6,ASSSDRGAYNSPLH
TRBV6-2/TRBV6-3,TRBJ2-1,ASSYATPDEQF
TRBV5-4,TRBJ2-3,ASSHGTFDTDTQY
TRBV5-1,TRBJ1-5,ASSPGTGTRFSNQPQH